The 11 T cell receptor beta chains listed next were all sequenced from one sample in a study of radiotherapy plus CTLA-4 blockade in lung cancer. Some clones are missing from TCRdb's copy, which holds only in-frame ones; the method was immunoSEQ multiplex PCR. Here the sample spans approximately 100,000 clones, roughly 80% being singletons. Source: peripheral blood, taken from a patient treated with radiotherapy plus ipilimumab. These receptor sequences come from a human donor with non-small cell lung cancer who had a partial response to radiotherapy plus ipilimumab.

The CDR3 reads CASKRGRDGYTF. In DNA form, the CDR3 reads TGTGCCAGCAAACGAGGGCGCGACGGCTACACCTTC. The chain joins TRBV28 to TRBJ1-2; D remains ambiguous. CDR1 and CDR2 (germline): MDHEN, SYDVKM. V was trimmed by 7 bases and J by 8 bases, leaving 14 bases between them. The CDR3 contains 12 residues.

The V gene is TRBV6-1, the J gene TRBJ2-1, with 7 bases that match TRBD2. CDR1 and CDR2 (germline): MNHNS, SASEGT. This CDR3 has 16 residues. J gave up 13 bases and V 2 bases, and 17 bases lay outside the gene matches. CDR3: CASSELSFGREKEQFF. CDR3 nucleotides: TGTGCCAGCAGTGAACTTTCCTTCGGGCGGGAGAAGGAACAGTTCTTC.

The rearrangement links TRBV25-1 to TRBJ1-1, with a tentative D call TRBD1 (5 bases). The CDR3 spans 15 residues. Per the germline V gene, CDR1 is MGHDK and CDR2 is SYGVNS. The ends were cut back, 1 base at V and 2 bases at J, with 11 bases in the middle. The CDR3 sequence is CASSEWRGENTEAFF. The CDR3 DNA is TGTGCCAGCAGTGAATGGCGGGGCGAAAACACTGAAGCTTTCTTT.

The DNA for the CDR3 is TGTGCCAGCAGTTCCGACAGGGGATACAATGAGCAGTTCTTC. Its translation: CASSSDRGYNEQFF. The gene calls are TRBV6-5 and TRBJ2-1, with 8 bases identical to TRBD1. Trimming cost V 4 bases and J 4 bases; bases outside gene matches: 3. The germline gives CDR1 MNHEY, CDR2 SVGAGI. CDR3 length: 14 amino acids.

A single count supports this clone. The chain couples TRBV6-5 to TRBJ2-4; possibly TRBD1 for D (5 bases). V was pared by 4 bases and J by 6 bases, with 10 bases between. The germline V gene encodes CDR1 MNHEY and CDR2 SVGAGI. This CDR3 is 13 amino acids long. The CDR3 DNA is TGTGCCAGCAGTTGGACATTGAGAAACATTCAGTACTTC. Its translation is CASSWTLRNIQYF.

The CDR3 here is CASSVQGTGELFF. The CDR3 DNA reads TGCGCCAGCAGCGTTCAGGGCACCGGGGAGCTGTTTTTT. The chain joins TRBV5-1 to TRBJ2-2; a possible D gene is TRBD1 (5 bases). Germline V gives CDR1 SGHRS, CDR2 YFSETQ. The CDR3 runs to 13 residues. Trimming cost V 4 bases and J 4 bases, with 8 bases left between them.

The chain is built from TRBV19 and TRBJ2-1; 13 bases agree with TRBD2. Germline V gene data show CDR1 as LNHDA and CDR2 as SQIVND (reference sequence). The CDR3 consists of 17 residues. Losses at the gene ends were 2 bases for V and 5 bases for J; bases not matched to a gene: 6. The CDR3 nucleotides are TGTGCCAGTAGTATATGGACTAGCGGGAGTACCGACAATGAGCAGTTCTTC. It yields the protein CASSIWTSGSTDNEQFF. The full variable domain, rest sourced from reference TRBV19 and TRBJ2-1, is DGGITQSPKYLFRKEGQNVTLSCEQNLNHDAMYWYRQDPGQGLRLIYYSQIVNDFQKGDIAEGYSVSREKKESFPLTVTSAQKNPTAFYLCASSIWTSGSTDNEQFFGPGTRLTVL.

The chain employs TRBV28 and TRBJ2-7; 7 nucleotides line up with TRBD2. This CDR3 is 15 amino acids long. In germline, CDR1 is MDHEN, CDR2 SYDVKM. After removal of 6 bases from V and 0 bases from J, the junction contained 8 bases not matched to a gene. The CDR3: CASRSAGPSSYEQYF. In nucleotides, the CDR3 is TGTGCCAGCAGGTCAGCGGGGCCCAGCTCCTACGAGCAGTACTTC.

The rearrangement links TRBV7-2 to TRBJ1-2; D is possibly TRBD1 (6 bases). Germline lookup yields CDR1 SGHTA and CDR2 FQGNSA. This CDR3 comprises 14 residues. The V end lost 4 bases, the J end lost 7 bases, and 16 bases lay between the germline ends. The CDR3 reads CASSSGEGQRGYTF. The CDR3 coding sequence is TGTGCCAGCAGCTCAGGGGAAGGGCAGCGTGGCTACACCTTC.

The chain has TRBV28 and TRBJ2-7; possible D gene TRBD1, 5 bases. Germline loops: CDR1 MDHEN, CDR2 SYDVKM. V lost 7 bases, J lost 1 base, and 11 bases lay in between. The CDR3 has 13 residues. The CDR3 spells CASNWGPSYEQYF. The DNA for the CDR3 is TGTGCCAGCAATTGGGGCCCATCCTACGAGCAGTACTTC.

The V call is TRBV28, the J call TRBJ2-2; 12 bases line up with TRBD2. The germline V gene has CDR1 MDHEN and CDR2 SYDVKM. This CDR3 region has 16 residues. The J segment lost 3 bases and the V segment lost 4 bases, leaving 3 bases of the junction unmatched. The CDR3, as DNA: TGTGCCAGCAGTTCTACTAGCGGGAGGTACACCGGGGAGCTGTTTTTT. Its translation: CASSSTSGRYTGELFF.